This is a list of T cell receptor beta chains from one sample in a study of cytomegalovirus exposure and HLA in healthy donors. Some clones are missing from TCRdb's copy, which holds only in-frame ones; the method was immunoSEQ multiplex PCR. The sample has some 150,000 clones, roughly 73% seen once. Sequenced material: PBMCs. These receptors came from a human donor in good health. The CDR3 runs from the conserved cysteine through the conserved F or W. The D gene is left open where the match is weak. Clone size is not always given. Where it is, it says once, few, many or a class for expanded clones.

TRBJ1-3 | TRBV6-5 | - | 15 | TRBD1 | TGTGCCAACAACCGGGACAGGGGCTCTGGAAACACCATATATTTT | CANNRDRGSGNTIYF
TRBJ1-1 | TRBV6-5 | - | 14 | TRBD1 | TGTGCCAGCAGTTACGGACAGGGTCGCGGTGAAGCTTTCTTT | CASSYGQGRGEAFF
TRBJ2-1 | TRBV7-8 | - | 15 | TRBD1 | TGTGCCAGCAGCTTACCCCCAGGGGGACACAATGAGCAGTTCTTC | CASSLPPGGHNEQFF
TRBJ2-1 | TRBV7-6 | - | 13 | TRBD2 | TGTGCCAGCGCAACTAGCGGGGCTAGGGAGCAGTTCTTC | CASATSGAREQFF
TRBJ2-7 | TRBV11-2 | - | 14 | TRBD1 | TGTGCCAGCAGCTTAGACGGGACAGCCTACGAGCAGTACTTC | CASSLDGTAYEQYF
TRBJ1-2 | TRBV11-1 | - | 15 | - | TGTGCCAGCAGCTACTCTGTTGGGGCCGGCTATGGCTACACCTTC | CASSYSVGAGYGYTF
TRBJ1-3 | TRBV11-2 | once | 15 | TRBD1 | TGTGCCAGCAGCATCACAGGGGGCCGTGGAAACACCATATATTTT | CASSITGGRGNTIYF
TRBJ1-5 | TRBV21-1 | - | 16 | - | TGTGCCAGCAGCTTTGGGGGGACGGGATACCTGAGGCCCCAGCATTTT | CASSFGGTGYLRPQHF
TRBJ2-7 | TRBV11-3 | - | 15 | - | TGTGCCAGCAGCTTAGATGACCGGGGTGCCTACGAGCAGTACTTC | CASSLDDRGAYEQYF
TRBJ2-2 | TRBV9 | - | 16 | - | TGTGCCAGCAGCGTCCAGTTGGTGGCGAACACCGGGGAGCTGTTTTTT | CASSVQLVANTGELFF
TRBJ1-5 | TRBV13 | - | 14 | - | TGTGCCAGCAGCTTCCGAGGAAGCAATCAGCCCCAGCATTTT | CASSFRGSNQPQHF
TRBJ1-1 | TRBV18 | - | 14 | TRBD1 | TGTGCCAGCTCACCGGGACAGGTTAACACTGAAGCTTTCTTT | CASSPGQVNTEAFF
TRBJ2-1 | TRBV29-1 | - | 15 | TRBD2 | TGCAGCGTCACCAAGTCTGAACTAGCGGTCAATGAGCAGTTCTTC | CSVTKSELAVNEQFF
TRBJ2-6 | TRBV7-9 | - | 15 | TRBD1 | TGTGCCAGCAGCAGACAGGGCTCTGGGGCCAACGTCCTGACTTTC | CASSRQGSGANVLTF
TRBJ1-6 | TRBV13 | - | 15 | TRBD1 | TGTGCCAGCAGCTTAGGGACAGGGGAGTCTTCACCCCTCCACTTT | CASSLGTGESSPLHF
TRBJ1-1 | TRBV2 | few | 15 | - | TGTGCCAGCAGTGAAGCGCTTCGGACACGCTCTGAAGCTTTCTTT | CASSEALRTRSEAFF
TRBJ2-1 | TRBV7-6 | - | 15 | TRBD2 | TGTGCCAGCACCATAGCGGGAGGAACCTACAATGAGCAGTTCTTC | CASTIAGGTYNEQFF
TRBJ1-2 | TRBV7-9 | - | 15 | TRBD1 | TGTGCCAGCAGCCCGGGGACAGTGGGTCTTGGTGGCTACACCTTC | CASSPGTVGLGGYTF
TRBJ2-7 | TRBV10-3 | - | 16 | - | TGTGCCATCAGTGAGCCCCGTGACAGGCTAGACTACGAGCAGTACTTC | CAISEPRDRLDYEQYF
TRBJ2-2 | TRBV4-2 | - | 15 | - | TGTGCCAGCAGCCAAGGTGGCGGGGTACCCGGGGAGCTGTTTTTT | CASSQGGGVPGELFF
TRBJ2-1 | TRBV6-4 | - | 13 | TRBD1 | TGTGCCAGCAGTGCACAGGGGTGGAATGAGCAGTTCTTC | CASSAQGWNEQFF
TRBJ2-5 | TRBV15 | few | 12 | - | TGTGCCACCAGCAGACTCGGGCGGGCCCAGTACTTC | CATSRLGRAQYF
TRBJ1-5 | TRBV6-1 | - | 17 | - | TGTGCCAGCAGTGAAGCCCAATTCTCAGGGAGCAATCAGCCCCAGCATTTT | CASSEAQFSGSNQPQHF
TRBJ1-5 | TRBV15 | - | 16 | - | TGTGCCACCAGCAGAGATCCCTGGGACATCAGTCAGCCCCAGCATTTT | CATSRDPWDISQPQHF
TRBJ1-1 | TRBV27 | - | 16 | TRBD1 | TGTGCCAGCAGTGCCCTTACACAGGGGAGGAATCTTGAAGCTTTCTTT | CASSALTQGRNLEAFF
TRBJ2-1 | TRBV2 | - | 14 | TRBD2 | TGTGCCAGCCAGACTAGCGGGAGAAGTAATGAGCAGTTCTTC | CASQTSGRSNEQFF
TRBJ2-3 | TRBV4-2 | once | 16 | - | TGTGCCAGCAGCCCCCGCCTAGGGGCTTATACAGACACGCAGTATTTT | CASSPRLGAYTDTQYF
TRBJ2-7 | TRBV5-4 | - | 13 | TRBD1 | TGTGCCAGCAGCTCGGGACAGACCTACGAGCAGTACTTC | CASSSGQTYEQYF
TRBJ2-3 | TRBV5-4 | few | 15 | TRBD1 | TGTGCCAGCAGCTTGTGGGACAGGGTGGGAGATACGCAGTATTTT | CASSLWDRVGDTQYF
TRBJ1-4 | TRBV6-5 | - | 13 | TRBD1 | TGTGCCAGCGCGGACAGGGGGCATGAAAAACTGTTTTTT | CASADRGHEKLFF
TRBJ1-3 | TRBV30 | - | 16 | TRBD1 | TGTGCCTGGAGTCCGGGACAGCCGTTCTCTGGAAACACCATATATTTT | CAWSPGQPFSGNTIYF
TRBJ2-5 | TRBV19 | - | 13 | TRBD1 | TGTGCCAGTGGGGGGGACAGGGAGGAGACCCAGTACTTC | CASGGDREETQYF
TRBJ2-1 | TRBV5-1 | - | 15 | - | TGCGCCAGCAGCTTGGGGACTTCTTGGGGCAATGAGCAGTTCTTC | CASSLGTSWGNEQFF
TRBJ1-1 | TRBV5-1 | - | 16 | TRBD1 | TGCGCCAGCAGCTTGGTCCAGGGGGCGCCTAACACTGAAGCTTTCTTT | CASSLVQGAPNTEAFF
TRBJ2-1 | TRBV4-2 | - | 19 | - | TGTGCCAGCAGCCAAGACTTGCCCCCGGGGGAGGTTGGGTACAATGAGCAGTTCTTC | CASSQDLPPGEVGYNEQFF
TRBJ2-5 | TRBV15 | - | 16 | - | TGTGCCACCAGCAGTATTCGCGGGGGCCTTAGGGAGACCCAGTACTTC | CATSSIRGGLRETQYF
TRBJ2-7 | TRBV6-1 | few | 15 | TRBD2 | TGTGCCAGCACATTCGGGGGGGGGAGCCCCTACGAGCAGTACTTC | CASTFGGGSPYEQYF
TRBJ2-6 | TRBV6-5 | - | 13 | - | TGTGCCAGCAGCCGCTCTGGGGCCAACGTCCTGACTTTC | CASSRSGANVLTF
TRBJ1-4 | TRBV13 | - | 12 | TRBD1 | TGTGCCAGCAGCTCAAGACCGGGACAGCCCTTTTTT | CASSSRPGQPFF
TRBJ2-7 | TRBV30 | - | 14 | TRBD2 | TGTGCCTGGACTCAGACTAGCGGGAGGGACGAGCAGTACTTC | CAWTQTSGRDEQYF
TRBJ2-3 | TRBV6-1 | - | 18 | TRBD2 | TGTGCCAGCAGTGAAGCGTATAGCGGGAGGGTGGGCACAGATACGCAGTATTTT | CASSEAYSGRVGTDTQYF
TRBJ2-5 | TRBV21-1 | once | 18 | - | TGTGCCAGCAGCCCTGGGACTAGCGGGAGCCCGTACCAAGAGACCCAGTACTTC | CASSPGTSGSPYQETQYF
TRBJ2-1 | TRBV28 | - | 14 | TRBD2 | TGTGCCAGCAGTTTGCGGGGGGTCTACAATGAGCAGTTCTTC | CASSLRGVYNEQFF
TRBJ2-1 | TRBV18 | - | 13 | - | TGTGCCAGCTCACGGTCAGGGTCCGACGAGCAGTTCTTC | CASSRSGSDEQFF
TRBJ2-7 | TRBV5-1 | once | 12 | - | TGCGCCAGCAGCTTGGAGAGCTACGAGCAGTACTTC | CASSLESYEQYF
TRBJ1-3 | TRBV9 | - | 15 | - | TGTGCCAGCAGCGTCGGTGAGCTCTCTGGAAACACCATATATTTT | CASSVGELSGNTIYF
TRBJ1-2 | TRBV5-1 | few | 12 | - | TGCGCCAGCAGCTTGAGGGGTGGCGGCTACACCTTC | CASSLRGGGYTF